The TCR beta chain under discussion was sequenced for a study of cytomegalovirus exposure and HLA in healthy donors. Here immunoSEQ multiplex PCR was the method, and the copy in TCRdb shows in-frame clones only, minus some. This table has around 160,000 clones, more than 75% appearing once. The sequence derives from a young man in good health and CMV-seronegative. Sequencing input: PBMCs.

Written as DNA, the CDR3 is TGTGCCAGCAGCTTTTTGAAGGGGGCCTACGAGCAGTACTTC. This encodes CASSFLKGAYEQYF. The chain links TRBV11-2 to TRBJ2-7, with D maybe TRBD1 (6 bases). CDR3 size: 14 residues. V lost 3 bases and J lost 2, with 11 bases in between. Germline CDR1 is SGHAT and CDR2 is FQNNGV.